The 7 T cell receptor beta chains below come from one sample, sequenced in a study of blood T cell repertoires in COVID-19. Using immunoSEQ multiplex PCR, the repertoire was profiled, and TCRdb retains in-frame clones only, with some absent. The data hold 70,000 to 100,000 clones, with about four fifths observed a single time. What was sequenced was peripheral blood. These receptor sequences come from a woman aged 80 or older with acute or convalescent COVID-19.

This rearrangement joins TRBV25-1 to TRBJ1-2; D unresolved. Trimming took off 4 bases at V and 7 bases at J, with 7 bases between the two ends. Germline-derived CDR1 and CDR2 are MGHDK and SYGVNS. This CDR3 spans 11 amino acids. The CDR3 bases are TGTGCCAGCAGTGGACTCGGTGGCTACACCTTC. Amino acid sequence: CASSGLGGYTF.

CDR3 nucleotide sequence: TGTGCCAGCAGTTTACAGGGCGGGGGAGAGACCCAGTACTTC. It codes for CASSLQGGGETQYF. This chain links TRBV28 with TRBJ2-5, with TRBD2 identical over 7 bases. V dropped 2 bases and J dropped 4; count of bases not matched to a gene: 4. The CDR3 spans 14 residues. Per germline, CDR1 MDHEN and CDR2 SYDVKM.

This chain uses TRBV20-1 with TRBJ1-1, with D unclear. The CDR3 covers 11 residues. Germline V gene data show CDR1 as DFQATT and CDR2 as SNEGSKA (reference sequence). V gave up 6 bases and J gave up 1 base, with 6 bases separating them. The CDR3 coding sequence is TGCAGTGCGAACAGGAACACTGAAGCTTTCTTT. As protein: CSANRNTEAFF.

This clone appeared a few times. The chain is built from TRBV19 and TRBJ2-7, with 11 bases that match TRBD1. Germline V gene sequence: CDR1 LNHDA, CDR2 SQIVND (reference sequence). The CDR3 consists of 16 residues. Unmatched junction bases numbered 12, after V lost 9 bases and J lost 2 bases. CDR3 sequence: CASRRGQGVAPYEQYF. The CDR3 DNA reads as TGTGCCAGCAGGAGGGGACAGGGGGTTGCCCCCTACGAGCAGTACTTC.

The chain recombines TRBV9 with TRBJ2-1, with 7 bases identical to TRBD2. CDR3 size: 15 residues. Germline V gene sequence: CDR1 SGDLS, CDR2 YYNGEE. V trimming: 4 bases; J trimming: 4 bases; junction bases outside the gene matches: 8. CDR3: CASSPSGGKYNEQFF. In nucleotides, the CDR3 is TGTGCCAGCAGCCCCTCCGGGGGGAAATACAATGAGCAGTTCTTC.

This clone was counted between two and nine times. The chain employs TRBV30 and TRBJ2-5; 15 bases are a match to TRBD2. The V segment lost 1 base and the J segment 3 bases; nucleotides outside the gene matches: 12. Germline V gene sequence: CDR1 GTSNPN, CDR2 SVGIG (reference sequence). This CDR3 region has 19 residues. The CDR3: CAWSAPGLAGGRSKETQYF. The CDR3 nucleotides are TGTGCCTGGAGTGCGCCGGGACTAGCGGGGGGAAGGAGTAAAGAGACCCAGTACTTC.

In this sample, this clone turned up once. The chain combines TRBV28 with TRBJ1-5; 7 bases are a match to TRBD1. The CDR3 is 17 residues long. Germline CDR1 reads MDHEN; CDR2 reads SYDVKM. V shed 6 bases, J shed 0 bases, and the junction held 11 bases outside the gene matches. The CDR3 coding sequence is TGTGCCAGCAGACCTACTGACAGGGTTAGTAGCAATCAGCCCCAGCATTTT. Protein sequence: CASRPTDRVSSNQPQHF.